Below, 8 T cell receptor beta chains from the same sample are listed, as sequenced in a study of blood T cell repertoires in COVID-19. The table came from immunoSEQ multiplex PCR; TCRdb's copy has only in-frame clones and leaves some out. This table has about 92,000 clones, around three quarters appearing once. Material for sequencing was peripheral blood. These receptors all come from a woman aged 60-75 years in a cohort sampled during active or convalescent COVID-19.

The V and J genes are TRBV10-3 and TRBJ2-3; 10 nucleotides line up with TRBD2. This CDR3 has 15 amino acids. Germline CDR1 reads ENHRY; CDR2 reads SYGVKD. J was trimmed by 1 base and V by 2 bases; bases with no gene match: 0. The CDR3 region has the DNA TGTGCCATCAGTGAGCTAGCGGGGGGCACAGATACGCAGTATTTT. Its protein is CAISELAGGTDTQYF.

This chain joins TRBV6-5 and TRBJ1-6; D might be TRBD1 (5 bases). This CDR3 region has 12 residues. Between the trimmed V and J ends, which lost 6 bases and 7 bases, there was a span of 7 bases. Germline CDR1 reads MNHEY; CDR2 reads SVGAGI. CDR3 nucleotide sequence: TGTGCCAGCAGCCGGGGGAATTCACCCCTCCACTTT. Translation: CASSRGNSPLHF.

About this clone itself: At one end, the junction sequence differs from germline, possibly due to a read error. The gene calls are TRBV6-5 and TRBJ1-1, with TRBD1 matching over 7 bases. CDR1 and CDR2 (germline): MNHEY, SVGAGI. The CDR3 length is 13 residues. In DNA, the CDR3 is TGTGCCAGCAGAACCAGGACAGGTCGTCCGGAGTGTTTT. Amino acid sequence: CASRTRTGRPECF.

The chain is built from TRBV10-3 and TRBJ1-1, with D uncertain. This CDR3 contains 14 residues. V lost 5 bases and J 3 bases, leaving 13 bases between the germline ends. Germline V gene sequence: CDR1 ENHRY, CDR2 SYGVKD. The CDR3 bases are TGTGCCATCAGTCTAATCTTAAAAGACACTGAAGCTTTCTTT. Translating it yields CAISLILKDTEAFF.

The J gene is TRBJ2-7, the V gene TRBV28, with a tentative D call TRBD2 (5 bases). Trimming took 0 bases from V and 1 from J, leaving 19 bases between them. This CDR3 has 18 residues. From germline, CDR1 is MDHEN and CDR2 SYDVKM. The CDR3 loop is CASSLWSFSGETSYEQYF. The DNA for the CDR3 is TGTGCCAGCAGTTTATGGAGTTTCAGTGGGGAGACGTCCTACGAGCAGTACTTC.

The rearrangement links TRBV18 to TRBJ2-2, with D possibly matching TRBD1 (5 bases). The CDR3 loop spans 13 amino acids. The V and J ends lost 3 bases and 6 bases respectively, with 8 bases between them. Germline assignment: CDR1 KGHSH and CDR2 LQKENI. CDR3 DNA: TGTGCCAGCTCACCCTTAGGGGCCGGGGAGCTGTTTTTT. Translated: CASSPLGAGELFF.

This clone was seen only a few times. The chain is built from TRBV7-9 and TRBJ1-4; D perhaps matches TRBD1 (5 bases). This CDR3 contains 17 residues. CDR1 is SEHNR, CDR2 FQNEAQ, per germline (reference sequence). Trimming shortened V by 1 base and J by 4 bases, and 16 bases separated the two germline ends. The CDR3 nucleotides read TGTGCCAGCAGCTTAGACGGGGGACGTCCGGGTAATGAAAAACTGTTTTTT. The encoded protein is CASSLDGGRPGNEKLFF.

The chain employs TRBV19 and TRBJ2-5; D is possibly TRBD1 (6 bases). This CDR3 is 13 amino acids long. V lost 8 bases and J lost 5, with 15 bases in between. Germline loops: CDR1 LNHDA, CDR2 SQIVND (reference sequence). The CDR3 sequence is CASARGGSETQYF. CDR3 in DNA: TGTGCCAGTGCCCGAGGGGGTTCTGAGACCCAGTACTTC.